Listed below are T cell receptor beta chains from one sample, sequenced in a study of regulatory T cells in long-lasting Graves disease. TCRdb independently ran MiXCR on the multiplex PCR reads; one entry per CDR3 protein. The profile covers hundreds of thousands of distinct CDR3 sequences, with approximately 15% appearing a single time and 10% taken by the ten largest. The sample was also linked to a second study, of T cells in Graves' hyperthyroidism and ophthalmopathy.

The sample consisted of peripheral blood mononuclear cells (PBMCs), taken at new diagnosis, from a patient treated with antithyroid drugs. The source of these receptors is a man aged 25-45 years with Graves disease. Each CDR3 is given with its conserved first and last residue. D genes are given only for firm matches. The size field is filled for only some rows; it gives once, few, many or a size class.

d_call j_call v_call clone_size cdr3_aa cdr3_nt
- TRBJ2-1 TRBV7-2 many CASSLGGKSSYNEQFF TGTGCCAGCAGCTTAGGCGGGAAAAGCTCCTACAATGAGCAGTTCTTC
- TRBJ1-2 TRBV14 - CASSQRQAHYGYTF TGTGCCAGCAGCCAAAGACAGGCCCACTATGGCTACACCTTC
TRBD2 TRBJ2-1 TRBV24-1 - CATSPGGSGNNEQFF TGTGCCACTAGCCCCGGGGGGAGCGGTAACAATGAGCAGTTCTTC
TRBD1 TRBJ1-2 TRBV2 many CASMGDRGSTMDYGYTF TGTGCCAGCATGGGGGACAGGGGTTCCACTATGGACTATGGCTACACCTTC
- TRBJ2-2 TRBV20-1 many CSAADPGELFF TGCAGTGCTGCCGATCCCGGGGAGCTGTTTTTT
- TRBJ1-2 TRBV11-2 many CASSFEVGDYGYTF TGTGCCAGCAGCTTCGAGGTGGGAGACTATGGCTACACCTTC
TRBD2 TRBJ2-7 TRBV5-4 few CASSIGRNEQYF TGTGCCAGCAGCATCGGGAGGAACGAGCAGTACTTC
TRBD1 TRBJ1-5 TRBV29-1 - CSVGGTAGEPQHF TGCAGCGTTGGGGGGACAGCCGGGGAACCCCAGCATTTT
TRBD1 TRBJ1-1 TRBV30 many CAWSWGQAPTSTTEAFF TGTGCCTGGAGTTGGGGACAGGCCCCGACTTCGACCACTGAAGCTTTCTTT
- TRBJ2-5 TRBV19 few CASSIVLTGYQETQYF TGTGCCAGTAGTATAGTTCTGACTGGGTACCAAGAGACCCAGTACTTC
- TRBJ2-5 TRBV27 few CASSGGVLETQYF TGTGCCAGCAGTGGGGGAGTCTTAGAGACCCAGTACTTC
TRBD1 TRBJ2-3 TRBV7-2 few CASSPRGRPSTDTQYF TGTGCCAGCAGCCCCAGGGGGCGGCCTAGCACAGATACGCAGTATTTT
- TRBJ1-6 TRBV6-1 few CASTGGRSPLHF TGTGCCAGCACTGGGGGCAGATCACCCCTCCACTTT
- TRBJ2-5 TRBV5-6 - CASSLTGSPGAQYF TGTGCCAGCAGCTTGACCGGGAGCCCTGGGGCCCAGTACTTC
TRBD2 TRBJ2-3 TRBV6-2/TRBV6-3 many CASRRTRNSLAEGERYF TGTGCCAGCAGGCGTACCCGGAATTCACTAGCGGAGGGGGAACGGTATTTT
TRBD2 TRBJ2-3 TRBV20-1 few CSAQIFSGREEDTQYF TGCAGTGCGCAGATTTTTAGCGGGAGAGAGGAAGATACGCAGTATTTT
- TRBJ2-7 TRBV5-4 few CASSLKTGLAYEQYF TGTGCCAGCAGCTTGAAAACGGGACTGGCCTACGAGCAGTACTTC
TRBD1 TRBJ1-3 TRBV7-6 - CASSIRQGVAGNTIYF TGTGCCAGCAGCATCCGACAGGGGGTAGCTGGAAACACCATATATTTT
- TRBJ2-7 TRBV7-9 - CASSTGGGLYEQYF TGTGCCAGCAGCACTGGGGGGGGGCTGTACGAGCAGTACTTC
- TRBJ1-4 TRBV7-6 many CASSLTGMTGLGDEKLFF TGTGCCAGCAGCTTAACAGGGATGACCGGCTTAGGGGATGAAAAACTGTTTTTT
- TRBJ1-6 TRBV18 few CASSPPGRGSPLHF TGTGCCAGCTCACCACCGGGCAGGGGTTCACCCCTCCACTTT
- TRBJ2-1 TRBV7-9 - CASSLGGRRGDPEGHYNEQFF TGTGCCAGCAGCTTAGGTGGCAGGCGTGGGGATCCAGAGGGCCACTACAATGAGCAGTTCTTC
TRBD1 TRBJ2-7 TRBV7-9 - CASSTRQGPSGEQYF TGTGCCAGCAGCACGAGACAGGGGCCCTCGGGCGAGCAGTACTTC
TRBD1 TRBJ1-5 TRBV7-9 few CASSLGRQGRNQPQHF TGTGCCAGCAGCTTAGGGAGACAGGGGCGGAATCAGCCCCAGCATTTT
TRBD2 TRBJ2-1 TRBV20-1 many CSARDVAGGDYNEQFF TGCAGTGCTAGAGATGTAGCGGGAGGGGATTACAATGAGCAGTTCTTC
- TRBJ1-1 TRBV10-3 many CAIRVGPNTEAFF TGTGCCATCAGGGTGGGGCCGAACACTGAAGCTTTCTTT
- TRBJ2-1 TRBV7-9 many CASSYSDRPSSYNEQFF TGTGCCAGCAGCTATAGCGACAGGCCGAGCTCCTACAATGAGCAGTTCTTC
TRBD2 TRBJ2-4 TRBV5-5 many CASSSDGGNAKNIQYF TGTGCCAGCAGCTCGGACGGGGGGAATGCCAAAAACATTCAGTACTTC
- TRBJ2-3 TRBV20-1 many CSAAPGTSTDTQYF TGCAGTGCGGCCCCGGGGACTAGCACAGATACGCAGTATTTT
TRBD1 TRBJ1-5 TRBV7-9 many CASSWGSGGYSNQPQHF TGTGCCAGCAGCTGGGGGTCAGGGGGCTATAGCAATCAGCCCCAGCATTTT
- TRBJ1-2 TRBV7-9 many CASSLEIWNYGYTF TGTGCCAGCAGCTTGGAGATTTGGAACTATGGCTACACCTTC
- TRBJ2-2 TRBV5-4 many CASSLVYTGELFF TGTGCCAGCAGCTTGGTCTACACCGGGGAGCTGTTTTTT
- TRBJ2-3 TRBV2 many CASIQRRTALYAQYF TGTGCCAGCATTCAACGAAGAACTGCCCTTTATGCGCAGTATTTT
- TRBJ2-1 TRBV11-2 few CASSLDRGAYNEQFF TGTGCCAGCAGCTTAGACAGGGGCGCCTACAATGAGCAGTTCTTC
TRBD2 TRBJ2-1 TRBV20-1 - CSARDPSGRASNEQFF TGCAGTGCTAGAGACCCAAGCGGGAGGGCAAGTAATGAGCAGTTCTTC
- TRBJ2-1 TRBV5-1 many CASSFNYNEQFF TGCGCCAGCAGCTTCAACTACAATGAGCAGTTCTTC
- TRBJ2-2 TRBV29-1 many CSVARITNTGELFF TGCAGCGTTGCTCGGATAACGAACACCGGGGAGCTGTTTTTT
TRBD2 TRBJ2-3 TRBV5-1 few CASSPLTSGRLGDTQYF TGCGCCAGCAGCCCGCTGACTAGCGGGAGGCTGGGAGATACGCAGTATTTT
- TRBJ2-7 TRBV5-1 - CASSPLPGSSYEQYF TGCGCCAGCAGCCCCCTCCCCGGAAGCTCCTACGAGCAGTACTTC
- TRBJ1-2 TRBV5-1 many CASSLGGRRGYTF TGCGCCAGCAGCCTGGGGGGGCGGCGTGGCTACACCTTC
- TRBJ1-3 TRBV29-1 few CSVHARAGNTIYF TGCAGCGTCCACGCCAGGGCTGGAAACACCATATATTTT
TRBD2 TRBJ2-1 TRBV20-1 many CSAPPGGRDNEQFF TGCAGTGCCCCGCCTGGCGGGAGAGACAATGAGCAGTTCTTC
TRBD2 TRBJ2-2 TRBV24-1 - CATSDDAGGRTGELFF TGTGCCACCAGTGATGATGCGGGAGGGCGCACCGGGGAGCTGTTTTTT
- TRBJ1-6 TRBV15 many CATRKLQGTSPLHF TGTGCCACCAGAAAACTACAGGGAACTTCACCCCTCCACTTT
- TRBJ1-2 TRBV9 few CASSDSLGYGYTF TGTGCCAGCAGCGACTCCCTAGGGTATGGCTACACCTTC
- TRBJ2-3 TRBV29-1 many CSVAWGYTDTQYF TGCAGCGTGGCGTGGGGATACACAGATACGCAGTATTTT
- TRBJ2-2 TRBV18 - CASSLQGSGGELFF TGTGCCAGCTCACTACAGGGAAGCGGCGGGGAGCTGTTTTTT
- TRBJ2-7 TRBV5-1 - CASSLGGGNEQYF TGCGCCAGCAGCTTGGGGGGCGGCAACGAGCAGTACTTC
- TRBJ1-6 TRBV27 many CASSLSAGVGSPLHF TGTGCCAGCAGTTTATCTGCGGGGGTTGGTTCACCCCTCCACTTT
- TRBJ2-3 TRBV5-1 many CASSLELRDSDTQYF TGCGCCAGCAGCTTGGAGTTGCGGGATTCGGATACGCAGTATTTT
- TRBJ2-5 TRBV30 many CAWSGGVETQYF TGTGCCTGGAGTGGGGGGGTGGAGACCCAGTACTTC
- TRBJ1-2 TRBV30 many CAWSVGGSYGYTF TGTGCCTGGAGTGTTGGGGGGAGCTATGGCTACACCTTC
TRBD2 TRBJ2-7 TRBV20-1 - CSAPASSGRAWSYEQYF TGCAGTGCCCCGGCGAGTAGCGGGAGGGCTTGGAGCTACGAGCAGTACTTC
TRBD2 TRBJ2-7 TRBV7-9 many CASRAGTSGEQYF TGTGCCAGCAGGGCAGGGACTAGCGGCGAGCAGTACTTC